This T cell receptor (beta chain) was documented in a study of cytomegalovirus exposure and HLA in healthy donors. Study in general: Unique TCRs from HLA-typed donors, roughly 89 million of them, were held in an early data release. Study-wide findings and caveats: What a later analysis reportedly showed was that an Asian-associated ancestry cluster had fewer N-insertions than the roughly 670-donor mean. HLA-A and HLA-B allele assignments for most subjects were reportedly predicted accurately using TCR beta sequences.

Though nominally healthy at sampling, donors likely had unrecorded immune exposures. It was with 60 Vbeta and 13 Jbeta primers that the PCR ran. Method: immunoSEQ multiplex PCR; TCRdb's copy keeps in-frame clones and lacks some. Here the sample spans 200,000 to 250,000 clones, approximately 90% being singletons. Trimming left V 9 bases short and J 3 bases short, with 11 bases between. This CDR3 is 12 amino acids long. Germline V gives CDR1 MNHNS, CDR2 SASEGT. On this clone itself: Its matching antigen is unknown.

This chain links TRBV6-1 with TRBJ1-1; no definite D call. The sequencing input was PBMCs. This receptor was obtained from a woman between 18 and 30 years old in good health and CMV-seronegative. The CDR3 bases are TGTGCCAGGACCCTGAGGGACACTGAAGCTTTCTTT. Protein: CARTLRDTEAFF.